The 3 T cell receptor beta chains below were found in one sample sequenced in a study of shared clonotypes between healthy human individuals (dated by TCRdb to the early 2020s). Library preparation was by the immunoSEQ multiplex PCR assay. In TCRdb, the immuneACCESS table is reduced to in-frame sequences with V and J assigned. These tables do not hold every clone; where another copy was compared, an unresolved V gene accounts for under half, and the others remain unexplained. Here the sample has a few million clones; 90% to 97% occur a single time. The top ten constitute roughly 0.13% of the sample. The specimen sequenced was naive CD4+ T cells sorted from blood. This specimen's cell subset or site label, per the study, means: CD45RA+ positively selected. Receptors were obtained from a man between 18 and 35 years old in good health.

V is TRBV28 and J is TRBJ2-7; D unclear. V dropped 7 bases and J dropped 6 bases, with 13 bases sitting between them. The CDR3 runs to 12 residues. Germline V gene data show CDR1 as MDHEN and CDR2 as SYDVKM. CDR3 coding DNA: TGTGCCAGCACACAGCATCCGAGCGAGCAGTACTTC. Translated: CASTQHPSEQYF.

The chain has TRBV12-2 and TRBJ2-1; TRBD1, the D gene given by the table, was not confirmed from the DNA. TRBV12-2 is a listed pseudogene. This CDR3 has 17 residues. CDR3: CASRPRPNKTGSNEQFF. CDR3 DNA sequence: TGTGCAAGTCGCCCACGACCGAATAAGACAGGGTCCAATGAGCAGTTCTTC.

This chain joins TRBV11-2 and TRBJ2-5; the D is unclear. The germline CDR1 and CDR2 sequences are SGHAT and FQNNGV. CDR3 length: 15 amino acids. V shed 6 bases and J shed 2 bases, with 16 bases lying between them. The CDR3 region is CASRSNTGYQETQYF. For the CDR3, the DNA is TGTGCCAGCAGATCGAATACGGGTTATCAAGAGACCCAGTACTTC.